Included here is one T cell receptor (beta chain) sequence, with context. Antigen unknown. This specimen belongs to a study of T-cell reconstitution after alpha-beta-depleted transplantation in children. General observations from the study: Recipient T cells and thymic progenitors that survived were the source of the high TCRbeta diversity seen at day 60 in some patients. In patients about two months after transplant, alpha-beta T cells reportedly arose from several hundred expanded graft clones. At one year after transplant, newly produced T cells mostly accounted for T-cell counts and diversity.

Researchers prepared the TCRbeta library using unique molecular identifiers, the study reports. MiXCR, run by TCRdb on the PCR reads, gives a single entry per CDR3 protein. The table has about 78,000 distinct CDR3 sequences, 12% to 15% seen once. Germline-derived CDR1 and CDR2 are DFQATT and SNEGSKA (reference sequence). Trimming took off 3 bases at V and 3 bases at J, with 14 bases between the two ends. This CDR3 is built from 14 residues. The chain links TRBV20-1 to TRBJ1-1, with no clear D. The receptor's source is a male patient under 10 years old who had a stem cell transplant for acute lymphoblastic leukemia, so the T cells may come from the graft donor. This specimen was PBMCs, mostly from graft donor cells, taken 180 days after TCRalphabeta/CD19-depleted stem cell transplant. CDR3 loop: CSASEVRRDTEAFF. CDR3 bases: TGCAGTGCTAGTGAAGTCAGAAGGGACACTGAAGCTTTCTTT.